The subject of this entry is one T cell receptor (beta chain). Its antigen is unknown. These data come from a study of cytomegalovirus exposure and HLA in healthy donors. Study-wide findings and caveats: The finding came from a later analysis; first-cohort TCR clusters tended to co-occur in the 120 or so validation repertoires.

CDR1 and CDR2 (germline): SGDLS, YYNGEE. The CDR3 spans 16 residues. Trimming took 6 bases from V and 4 from J; bases not matched to a gene: 12. TCRdb's copy holds only in-frame clones and misses some; the assay was immunoSEQ multiplex PCR. This sample carries about 330,000 clones, about nine tenths of them seen once, and the ten largest clones take approximately 1.1%. This TCR was recovered from a woman in her 30s in good health and CMV-seropositive. V gene TRBV9 combines with J gene TRBJ2-1; 8 bases match TRBD2. Sequenced: PBMCs. CDR3 sequence reads: CASTPGREGLYNEQFF. The CDR3 region has the DNA TGTGCCAGCACCCCTGGCCGGGAGGGCCTTTACAATGAGCAGTTCTTC.